The clone carrying this T cell receptor (beta chain) was counted a single time. Assay: immunoSEQ multiplex PCR; the TCRdb copy retains only in-frame clones and omits some. The table includes 20,000 to 25,000 clones, around 88% detected once. In germline, CDR1 is MNHEY, CDR2 SMNVEV (reference sequence). Trimming pared 8 bases from V and 10 bases from J, leaving 18 bases between. The CDR3 is made up of 13 amino acids. This specimen comes from a study of T cell changes during pregnancy in multiple sclerosis. This specimen was CD8+ T cells from peripheral blood mononuclear cells, taken in the first trimester of pregnancy. The origin of this receptor is a female donor with multiple sclerosis, enrolled in a pregnancy study. J is TRBJ2-1 and V is TRBV27; tentative D call: TRBD1 (5 bases). The CDR3, as DNA: TGTGCCAGCGGGGCCCTACTCACGGGCGAGCAGTTCTTC. Encoded protein: CASGALLTGEQFF.